The 9 T cell receptor beta chains listed next were all sequenced from one sample in a study of cytomegalovirus exposure and HLA in healthy donors. The PCR contained 60 Vbeta and 13 Jbeta primers. Assay: immunoSEQ multiplex PCR; the TCRdb copy retains only in-frame clones and omits some. The sample yields 190,000 or so clones, about 85% seen once. Sequencing input: PBMCs. These receptors were taken from a woman in her forties or fifties in good health and CMV-seropositive.

Comments on this clone: A junction boundary mismatches the germline segment, possibly from a read error. The same CDR3 is also encoded by other DNA sequences in this sample. The rearrangement joins TRBV4-1 to TRBJ2-5, with D possibly TRBD2 on 6 matching bases. CDR3 length: 14 amino acids. In germline, CDR1 is MGHRA, CDR2 YSYEKL. CDR3 in DNA: TGTGCCAGCAGCCAAGTTGGGGGGACAGAGACCCAGTACTTC. It translates to CASSQVGGTETQYF.

This clone was observed once. The J gene is TRBJ1-6, the V gene TRBV7-9; maybe TRBD1 (6 bases). The V gene's germline CDR1 is SEHNR and CDR2 FQNEAQ (reference sequence). This CDR3 has 14 residues. Trimming shortened V by 10 bases and J by 9 bases, and 19 bases separated the two germline ends. CDR3 sequence (DNA): TGTGCCACTCAGAAAATGGACAGTAGTTCACCCCTCCACTTT. Translation gives CATQKMDSSSPLHF. Using reference TRBV7-9 and TRBJ1-6 for the parts outside the CDR3, the full variable domain is DTGVSQNPRHKITKRGQNVTFRCDPISEHNRLYWYRQTLGQGPEFLTYFQNEAQLEKSRLLSDRFSAERPKGSFSTLEIQRTEQGDSAMYLCATQKMDSSSPLHFGNGTRLTVT.

V gene TRBV6-1 combines with J gene TRBJ2-7; 13 bases are a match to TRBD2. V was clipped by 4 bases and J by 7 bases; unmatched bases: 10. Germline lookup yields CDR1 MNHNS and CDR2 SASEGT. The CDR3 is 16 amino acids. The CDR3 DNA reads as TGTGCCAGCAGTGGCCTTACTAGCGGGGGGGCCGGGGAGCAGTACTTC. It is translated as CASSGLTSGGAGEQYF.

This clone was picked up a small number of times. The chain carries TRBV12-2 and TRBJ2-7; TRBD1, the D gene given by the table, was not confirmed from the DNA. TRBV12-2 is flagged as a pseudogene. The CDR3 spans 13 residues. The CDR3 nucleotides are TGTGCAAGTCGCTTCCAGGGGGCTGGGGAGCAGTACTTC. Translation: CASRFQGAGEQYF.

The gene calls are TRBV7-3 and TRBJ1-1, with D possibly being TRBD1 (5 bases). The CDR3 consists of 15 residues. Germline-derived CDR1 and CDR2 are SGHTA and FQGTGA. Trimming pared 5 bases from V and 1 base from J, leaving 14 bases between. CDR3 loop: CASSLLGGGNTEAFF. The CDR3 nucleotides are TGTGCCAGCAGCCTGCTTGGGGGAGGGAACACTGAAGCTTTCTTT.

This rearrangement joins TRBV11-2 to TRBJ2-3; TRBD1 might be the D (5 bases). Trimming shortened V by 7 bases and J by 4 bases, and 12 bases separated the two germline ends. Germline V CDR1 and CDR2: SGHAT, FQNNGV. CDR3 size: 13 residues. This CDR3 reads CASTLGAADTQYF. The CDR3 DNA reads as TGTGCCAGCACTCTAGGGGCGGCAGATACGCAGTATTTT.

The chain has TRBV4-1 and TRBJ2-3; perhaps TRBD1 as D (5 bases). With 0 bases removed from V and 2 bases from J, the gap between germline ends came to 12 bases. Germline V gene data show CDR1 as MGHRA and CDR2 as YSYEKL. This CDR3 region has 16 residues. The CDR3 reads CASSQERGKFTDTQYF. In DNA form, the CDR3 reads TGCGCCAGCAGCCAAGAAAGGGGAAAATTCACAGATACGCAGTATTTT.

This clone has just a few counts. The genes are TRBV5-1 and TRBJ1-2; 12 nucleotides agree with TRBD1. CDR1 is SGHRS and CDR2 is YFSETQ in the germline V gene. The CDR3 contains 16 residues. The junction had 8 bases not matched to a gene; V was cut back by 4 bases and J by 4 bases. CDR3 nucleotide sequence: TGCGCCAGCAGCCCGGGACAGGGGGCGATCGGCTATGGCTACACCTTC. This gives the protein CASSPGQGAIGYGYTF.

J is TRBJ2-2 and V is TRBV5-4, with 8 bases identical to TRBD2. Germline values: CDR1 SGHNT, CDR2 YYREEE (reference sequence). The CDR3 has 15 residues. J gave up 0 bases and V 4 bases, and 2 bases lay outside the gene matches. The CDR3 nucleotides read TGTGCCAGCAGCCGGGGGGGATCGAACACCGGGGAGCTGTTTTTT. Translated, it gives CASSRGGSNTGELFF.